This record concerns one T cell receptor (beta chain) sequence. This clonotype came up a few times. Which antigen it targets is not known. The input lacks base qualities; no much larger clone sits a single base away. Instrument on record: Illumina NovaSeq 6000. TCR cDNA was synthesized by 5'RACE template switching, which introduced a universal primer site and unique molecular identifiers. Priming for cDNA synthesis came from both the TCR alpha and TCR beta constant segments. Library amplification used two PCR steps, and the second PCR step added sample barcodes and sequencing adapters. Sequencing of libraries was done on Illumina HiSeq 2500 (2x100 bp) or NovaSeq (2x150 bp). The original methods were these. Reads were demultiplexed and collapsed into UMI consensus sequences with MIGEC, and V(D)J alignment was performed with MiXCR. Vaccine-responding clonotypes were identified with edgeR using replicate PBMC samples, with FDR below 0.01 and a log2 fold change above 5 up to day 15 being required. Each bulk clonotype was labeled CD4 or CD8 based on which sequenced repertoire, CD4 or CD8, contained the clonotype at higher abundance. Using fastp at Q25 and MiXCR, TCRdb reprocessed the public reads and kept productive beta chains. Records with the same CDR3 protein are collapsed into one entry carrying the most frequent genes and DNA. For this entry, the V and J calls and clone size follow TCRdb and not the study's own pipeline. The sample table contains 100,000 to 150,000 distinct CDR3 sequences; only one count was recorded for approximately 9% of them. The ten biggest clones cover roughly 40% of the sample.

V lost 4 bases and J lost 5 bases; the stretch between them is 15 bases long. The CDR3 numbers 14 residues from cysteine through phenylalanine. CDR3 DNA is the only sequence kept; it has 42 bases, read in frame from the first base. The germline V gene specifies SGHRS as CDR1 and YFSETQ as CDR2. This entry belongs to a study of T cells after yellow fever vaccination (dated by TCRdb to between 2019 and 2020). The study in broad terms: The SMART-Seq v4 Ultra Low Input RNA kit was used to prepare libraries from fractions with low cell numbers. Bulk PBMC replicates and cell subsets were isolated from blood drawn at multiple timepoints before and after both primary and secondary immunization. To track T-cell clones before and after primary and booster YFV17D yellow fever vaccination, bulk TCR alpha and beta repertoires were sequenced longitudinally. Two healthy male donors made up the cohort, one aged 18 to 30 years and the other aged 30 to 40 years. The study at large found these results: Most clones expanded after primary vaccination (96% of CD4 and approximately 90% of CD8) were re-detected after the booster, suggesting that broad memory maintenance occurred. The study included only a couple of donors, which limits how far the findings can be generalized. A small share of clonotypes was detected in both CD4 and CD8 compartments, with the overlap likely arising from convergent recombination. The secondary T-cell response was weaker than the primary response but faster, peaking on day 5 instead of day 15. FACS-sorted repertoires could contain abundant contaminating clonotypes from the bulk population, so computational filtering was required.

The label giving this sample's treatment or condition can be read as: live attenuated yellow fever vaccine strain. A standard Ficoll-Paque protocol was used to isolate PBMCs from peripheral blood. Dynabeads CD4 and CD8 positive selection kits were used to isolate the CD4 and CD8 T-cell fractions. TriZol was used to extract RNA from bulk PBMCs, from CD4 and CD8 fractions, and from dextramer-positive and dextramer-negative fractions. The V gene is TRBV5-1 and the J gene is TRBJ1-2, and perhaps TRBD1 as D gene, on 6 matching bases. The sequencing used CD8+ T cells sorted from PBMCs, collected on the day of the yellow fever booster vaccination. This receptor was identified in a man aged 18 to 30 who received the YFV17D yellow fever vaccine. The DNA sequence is TGCGCCAGCAGCCCCGGGGCAGGGACATATGGCTACACCTTC. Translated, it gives CASSPGAGTYGYTF.